Below are 19 T cell receptor beta chains sequenced from a single sample in a study of T cell responses to AZD1222 COVID-19 vaccine. Method: immunoSEQ multiplex PCR; TCRdb's copy keeps in-frame clones and lacks some. The sample lists about 59,000 clones, approximately 89% seen once, with roughly 6.1% in the top ten. This specimen consisted of peripheral blood, obtained 28 days after the second AZD1222 dose. The receptors derive from an adult who received the AZD1222 COVID-19 vaccine.

The V gene is TRBV5-8, the J gene TRBJ1-1; 7 bases match TRBD1. Trimming took 0 bases from V and 2 from J; bases not matched to a gene: 4. The CDR3 is 15 residues long. Germline values: CDR1 SGHTS, CDR2 YDEGEE. CDR3 DNA sequence: TGTGCCAGCAGCTTGGGGGACAGAAGCAACACTGAAGCTTTCTTT. Amino acids: CASSLGDRSNTEAFF. The whole variable domain, filled in from reference TRBV5-8 and TRBJ1-1, reads EAGVTQSPTHLIKTRGQQATLRCSPISGHTSVYWYQQALGLGLQFLLWYDEGEERNRGNFPPRFSGRQFPNYSSELNVNALELEDSALYLCASSLGDRSNTEAFFGQGTRLTVV.

CDR3 region: CASSSNYGYTF. The CDR3 bases are TGTGCCAGCAGTTCCAACTATGGCTACACCTTC. The V call is TRBV12-3 or TRBV12-4, the J call TRBJ1-2, with D uncertain. V was trimmed by 4 bases and J by 2 bases, leaving 2 bases between them. The CDR3 runs to 11 residues.

The J gene is TRBJ1-5, the V gene TRBV3-1 (or the pseudogene TRBV3-2), with no clear D. This CDR3 is built from 14 residues. The germline gives CDR1 LGHDT, CDR2 YNNKEL (reference sequence). V lost 1 base and J 6 bases, leaving 10 bases between the germline ends. Here the CDR3 DNA reads TGTGCCAGCAGCCAAGGAGGGAAGGGTCAGCCCCAGCATTTT. Amino acid sequence: CASSQGGKGQPQHF.

V gene TRBV3-1 (or the pseudogene TRBV3-2) combines with J gene TRBJ2-3; no clear D. V lost 0 bases and J 0 bases, leaving 4 bases between the germline ends. Germline assignment: CDR1 LGHDT and CDR2 YNNKEL (reference sequence). The CDR3 has 14 amino acids. CDR3 in DNA: TGTGCCAGCAGCCAAGACCTTAGCACAGATACGCAGTATTTT. Protein product: CASSQDLSTDTQYF.

V is TRBV7-2 and J is TRBJ1-1, with unresolved D. Germline CDR1 reads SGHTA; CDR2 reads FQGNSA. V lost 3 bases and J 3 bases, leaving 8 bases between the germline ends. The CDR3 covers 13 residues. CDR3: CASSFDADTEAFF. The CDR3 DNA is TGTGCCAGCAGCTTCGATGCGGACACTGAAGCTTTCTTT.

The rearrangement joins TRBV5-1 to TRBJ2-2; D is perhaps TRBD1 (6 bases). This CDR3 is built from 16 residues. The V end was cut by 0 bases, the J end by 5 bases, with 14 bases between. Germline V gene sequence: CDR1 SGHRS, CDR2 YFSETQ. CDR3 nucleotides: TGCGCCAGCAGCTTGGATCCAGGGGTGAGGACCGGGGAGCTGTTTTTT. Protein sequence: CASSLDPGVRTGELFF.

The CDR3 bases are TGTGCCAGCAGCTTCGGGGAGGTTGGGGCCAACGTCCTGACTTTC. Translated, it gives CASSFGEVGANVLTF. The chain combines TRBV5-4 with TRBJ2-6, with D maybe TRBD2 (6 bases). CDR3 length: 15 amino acids. CDR1 and CDR2 from the germline V gene are SGHNT and YYREEE (reference sequence). The V end lost 2 bases, the J end lost 3 bases, and 9 bases lay between the germline ends.

The chain combines TRBV12-3 or TRBV12-4 with TRBJ1-1; the D gene is possibly TRBD1 (6 bases). Trimming stripped 3 bases from V and 2 bases from J, with 7 bases between. This CDR3 comprises 13 residues. CDR3 bases: TGTGCCAGCAGTTTGACAGGCAACACTGAAGCTTTCTTT. Translated: CASSLTGNTEAFF.

The rearrangement joins TRBV7-2 to TRBJ2-2, with D possibly being TRBD2 (6 bases). This CDR3 region has 15 residues. Trimming stripped 5 bases from V and 6 bases from J, with 16 bases between. Germline V gene lookup returns CDR1 SGHTA and CDR2 FQGNSA. This chain's CDR3 is CASSPTGGTAGELFF. The CDR3 nucleotides are TGTGCCAGCAGCCCAACGGGCGGGACGGCCGGGGAGCTGTTTTTT.

J is TRBJ2-3 and V is TRBV28; D is possibly TRBD2 (6 bases). The germline CDR1 and CDR2 sequences are MDHEN and SYDVKM. The CDR3 length is 15 residues. Trimming took 5 bases from V and 0 from J, leaving 12 bases between them. Written as DNA, the CDR3 is TGTGCCAGCAGTACTGCGGGGCTAAGCACAGATACGCAGTATTTT. The encoded protein is CASSTAGLSTDTQYF.

The J gene is TRBJ2-7, the V gene TRBV7-6; 9 positions match TRBD1. Trimming removed 5 bases from V and 3 bases from J; junction bases left unmatched: 8. The CDR3 extends over 15 amino acids. The germline V gene has CDR1 SGHVS and CDR2 FNYEAQ. The chain's CDR3 is CASSAGTGSFYEQYF. CDR3 in DNA: TGTGCCAGCAGCGCCGGGACAGGGAGTTTCTACGAGCAGTACTTC.

This chain uses TRBV27 with TRBJ2-6; the D is unclear. CDR1 and CDR2 (germline): MNHEY, SMNVEV (reference sequence). The CDR3 loop spans 12 amino acids. The ends were cut back, 4 bases at V and 2 bases at J, with 0 bases in the middle. This CDR3 is CASSSGANVLTF. For the CDR3, the DNA is TGTGCCAGCAGTTCTGGGGCCAACGTCCTGACTTTC.

Comment on this clone: This sequence may be a read error, since a much larger clone differs from it by one base. Other DNA sequences in this sample translate to the same CDR3. The chain carries TRBV27 and TRBJ2-4; D gene ambiguous. The germline V gene encodes CDR1 MNHEY and CDR2 SMNVEV (reference sequence). The CDR3 contains 11 residues. Deletions cut 6 bases from V and 0 bases from J, with 0 bases between. DNA of the CDR3: TGTGCCAGCAGAGCCAAAAACATTCAGTACTTC. Translated, it gives CASRAKNIQYF.

The sample holds a few counts of this clone. This chain joins TRBV29-1 and TRBJ2-1; D not resolved. The V and J ends lost 6 bases and 5 bases respectively, with 5 bases between them. The CDR3 length is 10 residues. The germline V gene encodes CDR1 SQVTM and CDR2 ANQGSEA. The CDR3: CSVANNEQFF. The CDR3 region has the DNA TGCAGCGTGGCTAACAATGAGCAGTTCTTC.

V is TRBV10-3 and J is TRBJ2-7; 9 nucleotides line up with TRBD2. The CDR3 is made up of 19 amino acids. Germline-derived CDR1 and CDR2 are ENHRY and SYGVKD. J lost 4 bases, V lost 11 bases, and 27 bases had no gene match. Here the CDR3 DNA reads TGTGCCTCCTCGGCAGAAACATACTCGAGGGCTAGCGGGGTGTACGAGCAGTACTTC. It yields the protein CASSAETYSRASGVYEQYF.

The chain employs TRBV19 and TRBJ1-3; D remains ambiguous. Germline CDR1 LNHDA, CDR2 SQIVND (reference sequence). V lost 5 bases to trimming and J lost 0 bases, with 14 bases between them. The CDR3 covers 16 residues. The CDR3 loop is CASSQWTGSSGNTIYF. DNA for the CDR3: TGTGCCAGTAGTCAGTGGACCGGTAGCTCTGGAAACACCATATATTTT.

The CDR3 DNA reads as TGCGCCAGCAGCCGGTCGACAGGGGAAGCGGGAAACACCATATATTTT. Encoded protein: CASSRSTGEAGNTIYF. The chain couples TRBV5-1 to TRBJ1-3; TRBD1 matches 8 bases. Germline V gene sequence: CDR1 SGHRS, CDR2 YFSETQ. Germline trimming cut 4 bases from V and 4 bases from J; bases unmatched to any gene: 10. The CDR3 runs 16 residues. Full variable domain (outside the CDR3, taken from reference TRBV5-1 and TRBJ1-3): KAGVTQTPRYLIKTRGQQVTLSCSPISGHRSVSWYQQTPGQGLQFLFEYFSETQRNKGNFPGRFSGRQFSNSRSEMNVSTLELGDSALYLCASSRSTGEAGNTIYFGEGSWLTVV.

This clone was recorded only once. V is TRBV21-1 and J is TRBJ2-7; TRBD2, the table's D call, was not compared with the DNA. TRBV21-1 is a listed pseudogene. This CDR3 spans 16 amino acids. CDR3 bases: TGTGCCAGCAGCAAAGCGCTGTGCGGGAGATGCTACGAGCAGTACTTC. Residues: CASSKALCGRCYEQYF.

The CDR3 nucleotides are TGTGCCAGCAGTGGGACAGGGGGACTTGGAAACACCATATATTTT. This codes for CASSGTGGLGNTIYF. The chain employs TRBV2 and TRBJ1-3, with 10 bases matching TRBD1. This CDR3 region has 15 residues. The germline gives CDR1 SNHLY, CDR2 FYNNEI. With 4 bases clipped from V and 3 bases from J, the junction kept 3 bases outside the gene matches.